This T cell receptor (beta chain) stems from a study of CD8 T cells in Susac syndrome. With random hexamers, roughly 0.45 to 1 ug RNA was reverse transcribed. A multiplex approach, immunoSEQ multiplex PCR, amplified TCR beta CDR3 across 54 Vbeta and 13 Jbeta. In TCRdb, the immunoSEQ multiplex PCR reads were re-called with MiXCR into one record per CDR3 protein. The sample shows approximately 100,000 distinct CDR3 sequences, roughly 96% of them seen only once. The CDR3 contains 13 residues. Germline-derived CDR1 and CDR2 are SGHRS and YFSETQ. The germline V and J ends were trimmed by 7 bases and 4 bases, with 14 bases remaining between them. This clonotype appeared once. No antigen is known for it. Study-wide results and limits: It was acknowledged in the study that its TCR sequencing and HLA analysis involved a relatively small number of individuals.

Healthy donors formed controls matched for age and sex. TEMRA cells were FACS-enriched, and CD8+ and CD4+ T cells were isolated negatively. Sequencing was performed on CD4+ T cells from PBMCs. This sequence originates from a human donor in good health. The genes are TRBV5-1 and TRBJ2-5, with D tentatively TRBD1 (6 bases). The CDR3 sequence is CASGPSGAETQYF. The CDR3 bases are TGCGCCAGCGGCCCTTCAGGGGCAGAGACCCAGTACTTC.